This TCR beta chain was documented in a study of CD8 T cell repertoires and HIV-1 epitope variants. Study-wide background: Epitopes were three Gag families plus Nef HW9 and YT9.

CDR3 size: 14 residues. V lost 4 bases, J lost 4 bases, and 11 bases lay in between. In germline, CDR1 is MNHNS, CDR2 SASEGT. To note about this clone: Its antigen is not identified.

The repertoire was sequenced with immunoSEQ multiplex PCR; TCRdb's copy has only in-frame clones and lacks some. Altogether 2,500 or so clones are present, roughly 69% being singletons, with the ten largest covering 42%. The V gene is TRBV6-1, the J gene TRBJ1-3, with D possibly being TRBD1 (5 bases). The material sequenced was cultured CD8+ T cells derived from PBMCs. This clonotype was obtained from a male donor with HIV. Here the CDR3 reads CASSAGDAGNTIYF. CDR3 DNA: TGTGCCAGCAGTGCGGGGGATGCGGGAAACACCATATATTTT.